This passage covers 13 T cell receptor beta chains from one sample sequenced in a study of post-analysis software for immune sequencing data. Points from the study as a whole: The study found TRBV5-6, TRBV5-1 and TRBV20-1 among roughly 5 TRBV segments more frequent in patients than controls.

Their specific antigens are unknown. cDNA libraries for TCR beta contained unique molecular identifiers. MiXCR, applied by TCRdb to the PCR reads, yields one record per CDR3 protein. Among some 690,000 distinct CDR3 sequences, 55% to 70% were seen once, and the ten largest hold approximately 10%. Sequencing used blood. These receptors all come from a girl aged 2 to 10 with multiple sclerosis.

The CDR3 coding sequence is TGTGCCAGCAGCACCCCAGGACTAGGCGATACGCAGTATTTT. Its translation: CASSTPGLGDTQYF. The chain recombines TRBV9 with TRBJ2-3; 7 nucleotides line up with TRBD2. Germline lookup yields CDR1 SGDLS and CDR2 YYNGEE. J was trimmed by 6 bases and V by 4 bases; bases with no gene match: 8. CDR3 length: 14 residues.

This rearrangement joins TRBV29-1 to TRBJ2-1; the D gene is possibly TRBD1 (6 bases). CDR1 is SQVTM and CDR2 is ANQGSEA in the germline V gene. Deletions cut 8 bases from V and 1 base from J, with 15 bases between. The CDR3 has 14 amino acids. CDR3 DNA: TGCAGCCTTTTTTCAGGGGTATCCTACAATGAGCAGTTCTTC. As protein: CSLFSGVSYNEQFF.

V and J are TRBV7-2 and TRBJ2-3; tentatively, D is TRBD1 or TRBD2 (6 bases each). The CDR3 runs 14 residues. Deletions cut 6 bases from V and 4 bases from J, with 14 bases between. Germline V gene lookup returns CDR1 SGHTA and CDR2 FQGNSA. In nucleotides, the CDR3 is TGTGCCAGCAGGGAGGGGGTCACCCCAGATACGCAGTATTTT. Translated: CASREGVTPDTQYF. The variable domain in full, with the rest retrieved from reference TRBV7-2 and TRBJ2-3, is GAGVSQSPSNKVTEKGKDVELRCDPISGHTALYWYRQSLGQGLEFLIYFQGNSAPDKSGLPSDRFSAERTGGSVSTLTIQRTQQEDSAVYLCASREGVTPDTQYFGPGTRLTVL.

This clonotype has only a few counts. This chain connects TRBV10-3 to TRBJ2-7; D unresolved. Trimming removed 6 bases at V and 1 base at J, with 10 bases between. There are 13 residues in the CDR3. CDR1 and CDR2 from the germline V gene are ENHRY and SYGVKD. This CDR3 is CAIRTDGSYEQYF. CDR3 nucleotides: TGTGCCATCAGAACTGACGGTTCCTACGAGCAGTACTTC.

V usage is TRBV12-3 or TRBV12-4 and J usage is TRBJ2-7; D may be TRBD2 (5 bases). Trimming left V 7 bases short and J 2 bases short, with 15 bases between. This CDR3 contains 14 residues. CDR3 nucleotide sequence: TGTGCCAGCACAATCGCCGGGATCACCTACGAGCAGTACTTC. Translated: CASTIAGITYEQYF.

The CDR3, as DNA: TGCGCCAGCAGCCACGCCGAGACTAGCGGGTCGAGCTCCTACAATGAGCAGTTCTTC. Protein product: CASSHAETSGSSSYNEQFF. The chain has TRBV5-1 and TRBJ2-1; 10 positions agree with TRBD2. This CDR3 spans 19 amino acids. J gave up 0 bases and V 4 bases, and 13 bases lay outside the gene matches. The V gene's germline CDR1 is SGHRS and CDR2 YFSETQ.

This chain links TRBV7-2 with TRBJ2-3; D might be TRBD2 (5 bases). V gave up 10 bases and J gave up 0 bases, with 14 bases separating them. The germline CDR1 and CDR2 sequences are SGHTA and FQGNSA. The CDR3 sequence is 14 residues long. The CDR3 bases are TGTGCCATCGCCCAACGGGGAAGCACAGATACGCAGTATTTT. Amino acids: CAIAQRGSTDTQYF.

As to this clonotype: The junction departs from the called germline gene at one end, perhaps through a read error. The V and J genes are TRBV29-1 and TRBJ1-1, with D maybe TRBD1 (6 bases). CDR3 length: 13 amino acids. The germline V gene has CDR1 SQVTM and CDR2 ANQGSEA. The CDR3 protein is CSVEDRMNTEAFF. Here the CDR3 DNA reads TGCAGCGTGGAAGACAGGATGAACACTGAAGCTTTCTTT.

This clonotype showed up just once. The junction and the germline gene differ at one end; a read error may be behind it. The rearrangement joins TRBV6-4 to TRBJ2-2; TRBD1 might be the D (7 bases). Germline loops: CDR1 MRHNA, CDR2 SNTAGT. The CDR3 runs to 15 residues. CDR3 DNA: TGTGCCAGCAGTGGGGCAGGGGGGAACACCGGGGAGCGGTTTTTT. Residues: CASSGAGGNTGERFF.

Turning to this clonotype: At one boundary the junction diverges from the germline segment, which might be a read error. V is TRBV29-1 and J is TRBJ1-2; D gene unclear. CDR1 and CDR2 (germline): SQVTM, ANQGSEA. The CDR3 length is 10 residues. The DNA of the CDR3 is TGCAGCGTTGGTGGTTTGGGCTGCACCTTC. Protein: CSVGGLGCTF.

There are a few counts of this clonotype. The chain has TRBV9 and TRBJ1-2; 7 bases match TRBD1. The CDR3 has 15 amino acids. The ends lost 0 bases at V and 5 bases at J; junction bases unmatched: 7. In germline, CDR1 is SGDLS, CDR2 YYNGEE. The CDR3 reads CASSVDGGQQYGYTF. Here the CDR3 DNA reads TGTGCCAGCAGCGTAGATGGGGGACAGCAATATGGCTACACCTTC.

In this sample, this clonotype turned up once. This chain joins TRBV4-1 and TRBJ1-4; no reliable D call. Trimming stripped 1 base from V and 0 bases from J, with 6 bases between. In germline, CDR1 is MGHRA, CDR2 YSYEKL. The CDR3 extends over 15 amino acids. The CDR3 DNA follows: TGCGCCAGCAGCCAAGTATCGGCAACTAATGAAAAACTGTTTTTT. It is translated as CASSQVSATNEKLFF.

For the CDR3, the DNA is TGTGCCTGGAGTGTCCGAGGCGGGTCTGAAGCTTTCTTT. Its protein is CAWSVRGGSEAFF. The chain recombines TRBV30 with TRBJ1-1, with D unclear. Germline assignment: CDR1 GTSNPN and CDR2 SVGIG (reference sequence). The CDR3 is 13 residues long. The germline V and J ends were trimmed by 0 bases and 6 bases, with 11 bases remaining between them.